The rows below give T cell receptor beta chains drawn from one sample of a study of blood T cell repertoires in COVID-19. Generated by immunoSEQ multiplex PCR, the TCRdb table keeps only in-frame clones and is missing some. The data show 150,000 to 200,000 clones, with 81% seen just once and around 12% held by the top ten. The sample comprised peripheral blood. Source of these receptors: a woman older than 75 with COVID-19, enrolled during active disease. Each CDR3 is given with its conserved first and last residue. Each record gives: V gene, clone size, J gene, D gene, CDR3 protein, CDR3 DNA. A D gene is named only where the DNA matches it firmly. Part of the rows lack a size; the others show once, few, many or a class for expanded clones.

v_call: TRBV6-5; clone_size: -; j_call: TRBJ1-6; d_call: -; cdr3_aa: CASAGGGHSPLHF; cdr3_nt: TGTGCCAGCGCTGGGGGAGGGCACTCACCCCTCCACTTT
v_call: TRBV7-9; clone_size: -; j_call: TRBJ2-7; d_call: TRBD2; cdr3_aa: CASSHRTSREQYF; cdr3_nt: TGTGCCAGCAGCCACCGGACTAGCCGGGAGCAGTACTTC
v_call: TRBV5-1; clone_size: -; j_call: TRBJ2-3; d_call: TRBD2; cdr3_aa: CASSLVAGGPGTDTQYF; cdr3_nt: TGCGCCAGCAGCTTGGTGGCGGGGGGGCCCGGCACAGATACGCAGTATTTT
v_call: TRBV7-6; clone_size: few; j_call: TRBJ2-2; d_call: -; cdr3_aa: CASSLTNTGELFF; cdr3_nt: TGTGCCAGCAGCCTCACTAACACCGGGGAGCTGTTTTTT
v_call: TRBV15; clone_size: few; j_call: TRBJ1-2; d_call: -; cdr3_aa: CATSRDQVNYGYTF; cdr3_nt: TGTGCCACCAGCAGAGATCAGGTTAACTATGGCTACACCTTC
v_call: TRBV7-9; clone_size: -; j_call: TRBJ2-5; d_call: -; cdr3_aa: CASSSIGQPQETQYF; cdr3_nt: TGTGCCAGCAGCTCCATCGGACAGCCACAAGAGACCCAGTACTTC
v_call: TRBV12-5; clone_size: -; j_call: TRBJ2-2; d_call: TRBD1; cdr3_aa: CASGLGQGTGELFF; cdr3_nt: TGTGCTAGTGGTTTGGGACAGGGGACCGGGGAGCTGTTTTTT
v_call: TRBV19; clone_size: -; j_call: TRBJ1-2; d_call: -; cdr3_aa: CASSMVAYGYTF; cdr3_nt: TGTGCCAGTAGTATGGTAGCCTATGGCTACACCTTC
v_call: TRBV6-5; clone_size: few; j_call: TRBJ2-2; d_call: -; cdr3_aa: CASGDRNTGELFF; cdr3_nt: TGTGCCAGCGGCGACAGGAACACCGGGGAGCTGTTTTTT
v_call: TRBV5-1; clone_size: once; j_call: TRBJ2-5; d_call: TRBD2; cdr3_aa: CASSPGLAGEETQYF; cdr3_nt: TGCGCCAGCAGCCCCGGACTAGCGGGAGAGGAGACCCAGTACTTC
v_call: TRBV7-9; clone_size: once; j_call: TRBJ2-7; d_call: TRBD1; cdr3_aa: CASSPRDREDEQYF; cdr3_nt: TGTGCCAGCAGCCCGCGGGACAGGGAAGACGAGCAGTACTTC
v_call: TRBV5-1; clone_size: -; j_call: TRBJ2-3; d_call: TRBD2; cdr3_aa: CASSHPREVAGVTDTQYF; cdr3_nt: TGCGCCAGCAGCCACCCTAGGGAAGTAGCGGGGGTAACAGATACGCAGTATTTT